The clone carrying this T cell receptor beta chain was counted a few times. Its target is unknown. This specimen comes from a study of beta chain features in type 1 diabetes. Expressed TCRB transcripts got sequenced, as all isolated RNA was reverse transcribed. Sequencing used immunoSEQ multiplex PCR; TCRdb keeps in-frame clones, though not all of them. The sample includes about 160,000 clones, about 7.8% of them seen just once. General observations from the study: Type 1 diabetes patients showed a moderate but significant shortening of TCRB CDR3s in all four CD4+ subsets.

Trimming took off 3 bases at V and 3 bases at J, with 10 bases between the two ends. The CDR3 has 13 amino acids. CDR1 and CDR2 (germline): SGHRS, YFSETQ. Sequencing was performed on central memory CD4+ T cells from blood. V usage is TRBV5-1 and J usage is TRBJ2-7; D gene uncertain. This sequence originates from a woman aged 35 to 49 with type 1 diabetes. As DNA, the CDR3 is TGCGCCAGCAGCTACAGTGCCCACTACGAGCAGTACTTC. This sequence encodes CASSYSAHYEQYF.